This T cell receptor (beta chain) stems from a study of beta chain features in type 1 diabetes. Overall study results and limits: Patients showed naive, central memory and Treg TCRB repertoires that appeared more similar than those of healthy donors. Reads derived from cDNA could over-represent cells showing high TCR expression.

V was shortened by 3 bases and J by 4 bases, with 13 bases between the two germline ends. The length of the CDR3 is 14 residues. The germline V gene encodes CDR1 SGHNT and CDR2 YYREEE (reference sequence). This clone was seen a handful of times. The antigen remains undetermined. cDNA synthesis used the whole RNA isolate, giving expressed TCRB sequences. Average reads for naive, central memory and regulatory T cell samples were about 3.57 million. This table comes from immunoSEQ multiplex PCR, and its TCRdb copy is limited to in-frame clones, with some not included. The sample carries around 310,000 clones, 11% recorded once.

Material for sequencing was naive CD4+ T cells from blood. The V call is TRBV5-4, the J call TRBJ2-5; TRBD2 might be the D (6 bases). The receptor was isolated from a woman in her 30s in good health. In DNA form, the CDR3 reads TGTGCCAGCAGCTCTGGAGGGAGCCTAGAGACCCAGTACTTC. Residues: CASSSGGSLETQYF.